A selection of T cell receptor beta chains follows, all from one sample in a study of radiation and T cells in renal cell carcinoma. Assay used: immunoSEQ multiplex PCR; TCRdb lists only in-frame clones, some missing. The data contain around 95,000 clones, roughly 88% of them singletons. The sequencing here drew on blood, taken from a patient whose treatment included radiotherapy and nephrectomy. The origin of the receptors is a man in his sixties with renal cell carcinoma. The CDR3 runs from the conserved cysteine through the conserved F or W. The D gene is left open where the match is weak. Size is omitted from some rows. Given values are once, few, many or a class for expanded clones.

CDR3aa: CSAGLAGETQYF; CDR3nt: TGCAGCGCTGGACTAGCGGGAGAGACCCAGTACTTC; abundance: -; v_gene: TRBV29-1; d_gene: TRBD2; j_gene: TRBJ2-5
CDR3aa: CASSIGTPISYEQYF; CDR3nt: TGTGCCAGTAGTATCGGGACGCCTATCTCCTACGAGCAGTACTTC; abundance: -; v_gene: TRBV19; d_gene: -; j_gene: TRBJ2-7
CDR3aa: CASSLISGRARLYEQYF; CDR3nt: TGTGCCAGCAGTTTAATTAGCGGGAGGGCCAGATTATACGAGCAGTACTTC; abundance: -; v_gene: TRBV28; d_gene: TRBD2; j_gene: TRBJ2-7
CDR3aa: CSVTPSGANVLTF; CDR3nt: TGCAGCGTTACCCCCTCTGGGGCCAACGTCCTGACTTTC; abundance: -; v_gene: TRBV29-1; d_gene: -; j_gene: TRBJ2-6
CDR3aa: CASSLDRDTGELFF; CDR3nt: TGCGCCAGCAGCTTGGACAGAGACACCGGGGAGCTGTTTTTT; abundance: -; v_gene: TRBV5-1; d_gene: -; j_gene: TRBJ2-2
CDR3aa: CASSPERYLTDTQYF; CDR3nt: TGTGCCAGCTCACCAGAGAGGTACCTCACAGATACGCAGTATTTT; abundance: once; v_gene: TRBV18; d_gene: -; j_gene: TRBJ2-3
CDR3aa: CASSPGTGTHATNEKLFF; CDR3nt: TGTGCCAGCAGCCCCGGGACAGGGACCCATGCAACTAATGAAAAACTGTTTTTT; abundance: -; v_gene: TRBV9; d_gene: TRBD1; j_gene: TRBJ1-4
CDR3aa: CAVRPATNEKLFF; CDR3nt: TGTGCCGTGAGGCCTGCAACTAATGAAAAACTGTTTTTT; abundance: -; v_gene: TRBV10-3; d_gene: -; j_gene: TRBJ1-4
CDR3aa: CAWAGQGAFSYGYTF; CDR3nt: TGTGCCTGGGCCGGCCAGGGGGCCTTCTCATATGGCTACACCTTC; abundance: -; v_gene: TRBV30; d_gene: TRBD1; j_gene: TRBJ1-2
CDR3aa: CASSLLASTGELFF; CDR3nt: TGTGCCAGCAGCTTATTGGCTAGCACCGGGGAGCTGTTTTTT; abundance: once; v_gene: TRBV7-8; d_gene: -; j_gene: TRBJ2-2
CDR3aa: CASRTSGASTDTQYF; CDR3nt: TGCGCCAGCAGAACTAGTGGGGCTAGCACAGATACGCAGTATTTT; abundance: -; v_gene: TRBV5-1; d_gene: -; j_gene: TRBJ2-3
CDR3aa: CASSPVGDTQYF; CDR3nt: TGTGCCAGCAGCCCGGTGGGAGATACGCAGTATTTT; abundance: -; v_gene: TRBV4-2; d_gene: -; j_gene: TRBJ2-3
CDR3aa: CASSYLTPSTDTQYF; CDR3nt: TGTGCCAGCAGTTACTTGACACCGAGCACAGATACGCAGTATTTT; abundance: -; v_gene: TRBV6-6; d_gene: -; j_gene: TRBJ2-3
CDR3aa: CATSSPRQATDTQYF; CDR3nt: TGTGCCACCAGCAGTCCTCGACAGGCCACAGATACGCAGTATTTT; abundance: once; v_gene: TRBV15; d_gene: -; j_gene: TRBJ2-3
CDR3aa: CASRVYVRGRYEQYF; CDR3nt: TGTGCCAGCCGAGTTTATGTTAGGGGCCGTTACGAGCAGTACTTC; abundance: -; v_gene: TRBV28; d_gene: -; j_gene: TRBJ2-7
CDR3aa: CASSAQTGPNEKLFF; CDR3nt: TGTGCCAGCAGCGCCCAGACAGGGCCGAATGAAAAACTGTTTTTT; abundance: -; v_gene: TRBV9; d_gene: TRBD1; j_gene: TRBJ1-4
CDR3aa: CASSYSLGSETQYF; CDR3nt: TGTGCCAGCAGTTACTCCTTGGGATCGGAGACCCAGTACTTC; abundance: -; v_gene: TRBV6-5; d_gene: -; j_gene: TRBJ2-5
CDR3aa: CASSLPGTSVSYNEQFF; CDR3nt: TGTGCCAGCAGCCTGCCCGGGACTAGCGTTTCCTACAATGAGCAGTTCTTC; abundance: -; v_gene: TRBV7-8; d_gene: TRBD2; j_gene: TRBJ2-1
CDR3aa: CASSPGPGDRYEQYF; CDR3nt: TGTGCCAGCAGCCCCGGACCGGGGGACAGGTACGAGCAGTACTTC; abundance: many; v_gene: TRBV4-2; d_gene: TRBD1; j_gene: TRBJ2-7
CDR3aa: CASNRRTSVPDEQFF; CDR3nt: TGCGCCAGCAACCGCCGGACTAGCGTTCCGGATGAGCAGTTCTTC; abundance: -; v_gene: TRBV5-1; d_gene: TRBD2; j_gene: TRBJ2-1
CDR3aa: CASSGTRSYEQYF; CDR3nt: TGTGCCAGCAGTGGGACTAGGTCCTACGAGCAGTACTTC; abundance: -; v_gene: TRBV27; d_gene: TRBD2; j_gene: TRBJ2-7
CDR3aa: CASSQEVQLVAGEQFF; CDR3nt: TGCGCCAGCAGCCAAGAGGTTCAATTGGTCGCGGGTGAGCAGTTCTTC; abundance: -; v_gene: TRBV4-1; d_gene: -; j_gene: TRBJ2-1
CDR3aa: CARIPQTGEPTDTQYF; CDR3nt: TGTGCCAGAATTCCCCAGACCGGGGAACCCACAGATACGCAGTATTTT; abundance: -; v_gene: TRBV21-1; d_gene: -; j_gene: TRBJ2-3
CDR3aa: CASSFGRTNTGELFF; CDR3nt: TGTGCCAGCAGCTTCGGCAGAACGAACACCGGGGAGCTGTTTTTT; abundance: once; v_gene: TRBV11-2; d_gene: -; j_gene: TRBJ2-2
CDR3aa: CASSYRKGTDTQYF; CDR3nt: TGTGCCAGCAGTTACCGAAAGGGCACAGATACGCAGTATTTT; abundance: -; v_gene: TRBV6-5; d_gene: -; j_gene: TRBJ2-3
CDR3aa: CASSPQQSSGNTIYF; CDR3nt: TGTGCCAGCTCACCACAACAGAGCTCTGGAAACACCATATATTTT; abundance: -; v_gene: TRBV18; d_gene: -; j_gene: TRBJ1-3
CDR3aa: CANLPTGGPYEQYF; CDR3nt: TGCGCCAACCTCCCCACAGGGGGTCCCTACGAGCAGTACTTC; abundance: once; v_gene: TRBV2; d_gene: TRBD1; j_gene: TRBJ2-7
CDR3aa: CASSLGSPDTQYF; CDR3nt: TGTGCCAGCAGTTTAGGGTCCCCAGATACGCAGTATTTT; abundance: -; v_gene: TRBV27; d_gene: -; j_gene: TRBJ2-3
CDR3aa: CASSYWTSRNPGSYNEQFF; CDR3nt: TGTGCCAGCAGCTACTGGACTAGCAGAAATCCTGGCTCCTACAATGAGCAGTTCTTC; abundance: few; v_gene: TRBV7-9; d_gene: TRBD2; j_gene: TRBJ2-1
CDR3aa: CASSLAGTREAGEQYF; CDR3nt: TGTGCCAGCAGCTTGGCCGGTACGCGGGAGGCGGGGGAGCAGTACTTC; abundance: -; v_gene: TRBV5-4; d_gene: TRBD2; j_gene: TRBJ2-5
CDR3aa: CASSRDRDLGELFF; CDR3nt: TGTGCCAGCAGCCGGGACAGGGATTTGGGGGAGCTGTTTTTT; abundance: -; v_gene: TRBV7-8; d_gene: TRBD1; j_gene: TRBJ2-2
CDR3aa: CASSEGQGANSYEQYF; CDR3nt: TGTGCCAGCAGTGAGGGACAGGGGGCGAACTCCTACGAGCAGTACTTC; abundance: -; v_gene: TRBV2; d_gene: TRBD1; j_gene: TRBJ2-7
CDR3aa: CASSETGGTGRASKLFF; CDR3nt: TGCGCCAGCAGTGAGACCGGCGGGACAGGCCGGGCCAGCAAACTGTTTTTT; abundance: -; v_gene: TRBV10-2; d_gene: TRBD1; j_gene: TRBJ1-4
CDR3aa: CASSPRTSAYNEQFF; CDR3nt: TGTGCCAGCTCACCACGGACTAGCGCCTACAATGAGCAGTTCTTC; abundance: -; v_gene: TRBV18; d_gene: TRBD2; j_gene: TRBJ2-1
CDR3aa: CASRTYSGGYNEQFF; CDR3nt: TGTGCCAGCAGAACCTACAGTGGAGGTTACAATGAGCAGTTCTTC; abundance: -; v_gene: TRBV6-6; d_gene: -; j_gene: TRBJ2-1
CDR3aa: CASSPDTSRWMNGYTF; CDR3nt: TGTGCCAGCAGCCCGGACACCTCGAGATGGATGAATGGCTACACCTTC; abundance: few; v_gene: TRBV2; d_gene: -; j_gene: TRBJ1-2
CDR3aa: CASSVVASGRQQFF; CDR3nt: TGTGCCAGCAGCGTAGTTGCTAGCGGGAGGCAGCAGTTCTTC; abundance: many; v_gene: TRBV9; d_gene: TRBD2; j_gene: TRBJ2-1
CDR3aa: CASSELFTGGRTDTQYF; CDR3nt: TGTGCCAGCAGTGAACTGTTTACAGGGGGACGCACAGATACGCAGTATTTT; abundance: once; v_gene: TRBV6-1; d_gene: TRBD1; j_gene: TRBJ2-3
CDR3aa: CASRLSGEAFF; CDR3nt: TGTGCCAGCAGACTAAGCGGGGAAGCTTTCTTT; abundance: once; v_gene: TRBV28; d_gene: -; j_gene: TRBJ1-1
CDR3aa: CASSLSGRGASEQFF; CDR3nt: TGTGCCAGCAGCTTAAGCGGGAGGGGCGCATCAGAGCAGTTCTTC; abundance: few; v_gene: TRBV11-3; d_gene: TRBD2; j_gene: TRBJ2-1
CDR3aa: CASSLEGLAGRVYNEQFF; CDR3nt: TGTGCCAGCAGCTTAGAGGGACTAGCGGGACGGGTATATAATGAGCAGTTCTTC; abundance: -; v_gene: TRBV11-2; d_gene: TRBD2; j_gene: TRBJ2-1
CDR3aa: CASSQAGDSGYEQYF; CDR3nt: TGCGCCAGCAGCCAGGCAGGGGATTCAGGATACGAGCAGTACTTC; abundance: -; v_gene: TRBV5-1; d_gene: -; j_gene: TRBJ2-7
CDR3aa: CASSPRRDYDTEAFF; CDR3nt: TGTGCCAGCAGCCCACGTCGGGATTATGACACTGAAGCTTTCTTT; abundance: -; v_gene: TRBV9; d_gene: -; j_gene: TRBJ1-1
CDR3aa: CASSPSSYNEQFF; CDR3nt: TGTGCCAGCAGCCCGAGCTCCTACAATGAGCAGTTCTTC; abundance: -; v_gene: TRBV13; d_gene: -; j_gene: TRBJ2-1
CDR3aa: CASSPGLANTGELFF; CDR3nt: TGTGCCAGTTCGCCGGGACTAGCGAACACCGGGGAGCTGTTTTTT; abundance: once; v_gene: TRBV19; d_gene: TRBD2; j_gene: TRBJ2-2
CDR3aa: CASSLARQYGYTF; CDR3nt: TGTGCCAGCAGCTTAGCGCGACAGTATGGCTACACCTTC; abundance: -; v_gene: TRBV7-2; d_gene: -; j_gene: TRBJ1-2
CDR3aa: CASSWTGGPDTQYF; CDR3nt: TGCGCCAGCAGCTGGACAGGGGGCCCAGATACGCAGTATTTT; abundance: -; v_gene: TRBV5-1; d_gene: TRBD1; j_gene: TRBJ2-3
CDR3aa: CATSRERVLNTEAFF; CDR3nt: TGTGCCACCAGCAGAGAACGGGTCCTGAACACTGAAGCTTTCTTT; abundance: once; v_gene: TRBV15; d_gene: -; j_gene: TRBJ1-1
CDR3aa: CASSQDRDRDQETQYF; CDR3nt: TGTGCCAGCAGCCAAGATCGGGACAGGGATCAAGAGACCCAGTACTTC; abundance: -; v_gene: TRBV4-2; d_gene: TRBD1; j_gene: TRBJ2-5
CDR3aa: CSVELSPYEQYF; CDR3nt: TGCAGCGTTGAATTATCCCCCTACGAGCAGTACTTC; abundance: -; v_gene: TRBV29-1; d_gene: -; j_gene: TRBJ2-7
CDR3aa: CASSPELGLALVTQYF; CDR3nt: TGTGCCAGCAGCCCCGAACTCGGACTAGCTTTGGTTACGCAGTATTTT; abundance: -; v_gene: TRBV5-4; d_gene: TRBD2; j_gene: TRBJ2-3